The subject of this entry is one T cell receptor (beta chain). This sample is drawn from a study of blood T cell repertoires in COVID-19. Clones were sequenced by immunoSEQ multiplex PCR, and TCRdb holds only the in-frame ones, with some missing. The table records 200,000 to 300,000 clones, roughly 88% of them present only once. Living in about two dozen US areas, the participants were between roughly 18 and 90 years of age. With 6 bases removed from V and 9 bases from J, the gap between germline ends came to 18 bases. This CDR3 is 14 amino acids long. Germline V lookup: CDR1 SGHTA, CDR2 FQGNSA. The clonotype originates from a woman between 40 and 55 years old with acute COVID-19. V is TRBV7-2 and J is TRBJ1-5; D is unresolved. The sample taken for sequencing was PBMCs or T cells enriched from blood (not recorded which). CDR3 DNA sequence: TGTGCCAGCAGTTTTAGCCAGGACGGGAGGCCCCAGCATTTT. It yields the protein CASSFSQDGRPQHF.